This TCR beta chain is from a study of blood T cells in healthy people across ages. Total RNA extracted from each sample amounted to at least 5 micrograms. The J segment lost 5 bases and the V segment lost 5 bases, leaving 7 bases of the junction unmatched. The CDR3 extends over 14 amino acids. Germline lookup yields CDR1 SEHNR and CDR2 FQNEAQ (reference sequence). This clonotype was detected only a few times. Its antigen is still unknown. Together with a sample-barcoded 5' primer, a J-beta primer mix was included in a second PCR lasting about 7 to 12 cycles. A single record per CDR3 protein comes from TCRdb applying MiXCR to the 5' RACE reads. The sample comprises 750,000 to 1,000,000 distinct CDR3 sequences, roughly 28% of which are singletons, and 10% rests with the top ten. Findings and caveats of the study: Relative to aged donors, long-lived donors carried more naive CD4+ cells and displayed higher diversity.

These same data were also listed under a study on T cells of mothers and their children.

The sequence came from a woman in her 40s in good health. V and J are TRBV7-9 and TRBJ1-2, with 8 bases matching TRBD1. The sequenced sample consisted of blood. The CDR3 DNA reads TGTGCCAGCAGCCCATACGACAGGGGATATGGCTACACCTTC. Protein: CASSPYDRGYGYTF.